A single sample is the source of the 22 T cell receptor beta chains below, sequenced in a study of blood T cell repertoires in COVID-19. Sequencing used immunoSEQ multiplex PCR; TCRdb keeps in-frame clones, though not all of them. Of some 250,000 clones listed, approximately 88% are singletons. Input material: peripheral blood. All receptors come from a man aged 35-49 years with acute or convalescent COVID-19.

The V gene is TRBV19, the J gene TRBJ1-5; 7 bases match TRBD1. With 5 bases clipped from V and 4 bases from J, the junction kept 8 bases outside the gene matches. Per the germline V gene, CDR1 is LNHDA and CDR2 is SQIVND (reference sequence). The CDR3 runs to 15 residues. In DNA form, the CDR3 reads TGTGCCAGTAGTTCCGGGACAGCTAGGAATCAGCCCCAGCATTTT. Protein: CASSSGTARNQPQHF.

The rearrangement uses TRBV19 and TRBJ2-3, with D tentatively TRBD2 (6 bases). Between the trimmed V and J ends, which lost 7 bases and 1 base, there was a span of 18 bases. The CDR3 spans 16 residues. Germline lookup yields CDR1 LNHDA and CDR2 SQIVND (reference sequence). As DNA, the CDR3 is TGTGCCAGTAAGAACCGAGCGGAGGGGCGCACAGATACGCAGTATTTT. Its translation: CASKNRAEGRTDTQYF.

The chain joins TRBV18 to TRBJ1-4; a weak D match, TRBD1 (6 bases). This CDR3 has 15 amino acids. Deletions cut 2 bases from V and 5 bases from J, with 12 bases between. CDR1 and CDR2 (germline): KGHSH, LQKENI. CDR3 nucleotides: TGTGCCAGCTCACCAACGGGGACACTAAATGAAAAACTGTTTTTT. This gives the protein CASSPTGTLNEKLFF.

This chain uses TRBV18 with TRBJ1-2, with 7 bases that match TRBD1. Germline CDR1 KGHSH, CDR2 LQKENI. V gave up 2 bases and J gave up 3 bases; unmatched junction bases: 9. This CDR3 region has 16 residues. This chain's CDR3 is CASSPGSRGGDYGYTF. The CDR3 coding sequence is TGTGCCAGCTCACCAGGGTCTCGAGGGGGCGACTATGGCTACACCTTC.

The rearrangement joins TRBV5-1 to TRBJ1-4, with D unclear. V was pared by 4 bases and J by 8 bases, with 12 bases between. The germline V gene encodes CDR1 SGHRS and CDR2 YFSETQ. The CDR3 has 13 amino acids. CDR3 region: CASSRLSNEKLFF. The CDR3, as DNA: TGCGCCAGCAGCCGACTTTCCAACGAAAAACTGTTTTTT.

In DNA, the CDR3 is TGTGCCAGCAGCCAACAGGGATTGAACACTGAAGCTTTCTTT. Amino acids: CASSQQGLNTEAFF. The chain couples TRBV3-1 (or the pseudogene TRBV3-2) to TRBJ1-1; a possible D gene is TRBD1 (5 bases). This CDR3 has 14 residues. Deletions cut 2 bases from V and 0 bases from J, with 7 bases between. Germline values: CDR1 LGHDT, CDR2 YNNKEL (reference sequence).

This chain joins TRBV19 and TRBJ2-1, with 7 nucleotides matching TRBD2. The V segment lost 5 bases and the J segment 7 bases; nucleotides outside the gene matches: 14. This CDR3 comprises 16 residues. Germline-derived CDR1 and CDR2 are LNHDA and SQIVND (reference sequence). In DNA form, the CDR3 reads TGTGCCAGTAGTTGGGGGGGGAAATTTGTGAAAAATGAGCAGTTCTTC. Its translation is CASSWGGKFVKNEQFF.

This CDR3 is CASSIETATNEKLFF. The CDR3 DNA reads TGTGCCAGTAGTATAGAGACAGCAACTAATGAAAAACTGTTTTTT. The chain joins TRBV19 to TRBJ1-4, with D perhaps matching TRBD1 (5 bases). Germline CDR1 LNHDA, CDR2 SQIVND (reference sequence). This CDR3 is built from 15 residues. Deletions cut 0 bases from V and 0 bases from J, with 5 bases between. The full variable domain, its missing parts supplied by reference TRBV19 and TRBJ1-4, is DGGITQSPKYLFRKEGQNVTLSCEQNLNHDAMYWYRQDPGQGLRLIYYSQIVNDFQKGDIAEGYSVSREKKESFPLTVTSAQKNPTAFYLCASSIETATNEKLFFGSGTQLSVL.

This clone was recorded only once. This rearrangement joins TRBV5-1 to TRBJ1-1; TRBD1 matches 8 bases. Losses at the gene ends were 4 bases for V and 1 base for J; bases not matched to a gene: 3. Germline-derived CDR1 and CDR2 are SGHRS and YFSETQ. The CDR3 extends over 14 amino acids. CDR3 residues: CASSPDRENTEAFF. DNA of the CDR3: TGCGCCAGCAGCCCGGACAGGGAGAACACTGAAGCTTTCTTT.

This clone was observed a single time. The rearrangement links TRBV27 to TRBJ2-7; D not certain. The germline CDR1 and CDR2 sequences are MNHEY and SMNVEV (reference sequence). V lost 6 bases and J lost 3, with 12 bases in between. This CDR3 region has 13 residues. The CDR3 DNA reads as TGTGCCAGCAGCCGCGACGGGTTCTACGAGCAGTACTTC. Translation gives CASSRDGFYEQYF.

The chain links TRBV15 to TRBJ1-2, with a possible D match to TRBD1 (5 bases). The ends were cut back, 3 bases at V and 8 bases at J, with 19 bases in the middle. The CDR3 totals 15 residues. Germline V CDR1 and CDR2: LNHNV, YYDKDF (reference sequence). CDR3 in DNA: TGTGCCACCAGCAGGGGGCGGTTCGGGAGGAGCGGCTACACCTTC. Translated: CATSRGRFGRSGYTF.

This chain joins TRBV30 and TRBJ2-1; the match to TRBD2 covers 14 bases. The germline V gene encodes CDR1 GTSNPN and CDR2 SVGIG (reference sequence). V dropped 5 bases and J dropped 2; count of bases not matched to a gene: 5. CDR3 length equals 16 residues. CDR3 region: CAWGLAGGAPYNEQFF. CDR3 coding DNA: TGTGCCTGGGGACTAGCGGGAGGCGCCCCCTACAATGAGCAGTTCTTC.

The rearrangement uses TRBV29-1 and TRBJ2-1; 7 bases fit TRBD1. Germline V gives CDR1 SQVTM, CDR2 ANQGSEA. The CDR3 covers 13 residues. With V trimmed by 7 bases and J by 2 bases, 5 bases remained unmatched. CDR3 DNA sequence: TGCAGCGCAAGACAGGGAACCTACAATGAGCAGTTCTTC. It translates to CSARQGTYNEQFF.

This sequence joins TRBV6-5 and TRBJ2-5, with 9 bases aligning to TRBD1. Germline CDR1 reads MNHEY; CDR2 reads SVGAGI. CDR3 length: 13 amino acids. V lost 6 bases and J lost 2; bases outside the gene matches: 1. Here the CDR3 reads CASRTGGQETQYF. CDR3 bases: TGTGCCAGCAGGACAGGGGGACAAGAGACCCAGTACTTC.

This clone was observed a handful of times. This chain connects TRBV10-3 to TRBJ2-7, with 14 bases lining up with TRBD2. CDR1 and CDR2 (germline): ENHRY, SYGVKD. Unmatched junction bases numbered 4, after V lost 1 base and J lost 2 bases. The length of the CDR3 is 17 residues. CDR3 sequence (DNA): TGTGCCATCAGTGAGTGGGGACTAGCGGGAGAGGCCTACGAGCAGTACTTC. Amino acid sequence: CAISEWGLAGEAYEQYF.

This clone was picked up a small number of times. The chain is built from TRBV18 and TRBJ1-1; 7 bases fit TRBD1. J lost 1 base, V lost 0 bases, and 2 bases had no gene match. Per germline, CDR1 KGHSH and CDR2 LQKENI. The CDR3 extends over 15 amino acids. CDR3 DNA: TGTGCCAGCTCACCACCGAGGGACAGGAACACTGAAGCTTTCTTT. It encodes CASSPPRDRNTEAFF.

This clone has a handful of counts. This chain links TRBV2 with TRBJ1-3; D unresolved. Germline V gives CDR1 SNHLY, CDR2 FYNNEI. Trimming pared 2 bases from V and 4 bases from J, leaving 15 bases between. The CDR3 loop spans 16 amino acids. The DNA of the CDR3 is TGTGCCAGCAGTGAAAGTCACAGTCCCACGGGAAACACCATATATTTT. Protein sequence: CASSESHSPTGNTIYF.

The CDR3 DNA reads as TGTGCCAGTAGTATTGGCCCGAACACCGGGGAGCTGTTTTTT. Its translation is CASSIGPNTGELFF. V is TRBV19 and J is TRBJ2-2; D is undetermined. Germline V gene sequence: CDR1 LNHDA, CDR2 SQIVND (reference sequence). The length of the CDR3 is 14 residues. V lost 3 bases and J lost 0, with 5 bases in between.

This rearrangement joins TRBV13 to TRBJ1-1; D may be TRBD1 (6 bases). This CDR3 comprises 13 residues. CDR1 is PRHDT and CDR2 is FYEKMQ in the germline V gene (reference sequence). V lost 1 base and J lost 8, with 11 bases in between. This chain's CDR3 is CASSLELGTEAFF. As DNA, the CDR3 is TGTGCCAGCAGCTTAGAACTAGGGACAGAAGCTTTCTTT.

V is TRBV29-1 and J is TRBJ1-5; D remains unclear. Germline V gives CDR1 SQVTM, CDR2 ANQGSEA. The CDR3 has 15 amino acids. V gave up 4 bases and J gave up 1 base, with 14 bases separating them. The CDR3 region has the DNA TGCAGCGTTGTTATTGAGGGTGTGAGCAATCAGCCCCAGCATTTT. This encodes CSVVIEGVSNQPQHF.

The chain carries TRBV25-1 and TRBJ1-2; 8 bases are shared with TRBD1. From germline, CDR1 is MGHDK and CDR2 SYGVNS. V lost 5 bases and J lost 2; bases outside the gene matches: 16. CDR3 length: 18 residues. The CDR3 DNA follows: TGTGCCAGCAGTCCCTCACCAGGGGGCCTTATAAGGAACTATGGCTACACCTTC. It is translated as CASSPSPGGLIRNYGYTF.

The chain carries TRBV20-1 and TRBJ1-1; D gene uncertain. V was trimmed by 6 bases and J by 4 bases, leaving 9 bases between them. From germline, CDR1 is DFQATT and CDR2 SNEGSKA (reference sequence). This CDR3 region has 11 residues. The CDR3 loop reads CSAEGTTEAFF. The CDR3 bases are TGCAGTGCGGAGGGCACCACTGAAGCTTTCTTT.